The clone carrying this T cell receptor beta chain was detected only a few times. Combining a sample-barcoded 5' primer with a J-beta primer mix, a second PCR ran for roughly 7 to 12 cycles. TCRdb recomputed calls from the 5' RACE reads with MiXCR, one row per CDR3 protein. The table includes more than 650,000 distinct CDR3 sequences, 22% detected once. The data are from a study of blood T cells in healthy people across ages. The germline V gene has CDR1 LNHDA and CDR2 SQIVND (reference sequence). This CDR3 spans 16 amino acids. J lost 0 bases, V lost 5 bases, and 7 bases had no gene match. The TCR comes from an older man in good health. Source material: blood. The rearrangement joins TRBV19 to TRBJ1-2, with TRBD1 matching 9 bases. The CDR3 reads CASSPDRGSTNYGYTF. In nucleotides, the CDR3 is TGTGCCAGTAGTCCGGACAGGGGCTCGACTAACTATGGCTACACCTTC.